The clone carrying this T cell receptor beta chain was seen only once. Its antigen is not known. The record originates from a study of OX40 agonist ivuxolimab in advanced cancers. Study information: Ivuxolimab was administered intravenously to patients at 0.01 to 10 mg/kg every 2 weeks. Patients were 82.7% male with ages roughly 23 to 90, mean about 65.

The method was immunoSEQ multiplex PCR; TCRdb's version includes in-frame clones alone and lacks a portion of them. The table has 50,000 to 65,000 clones, about nine tenths seen once; the top ten hold more than 20%. Study conclusions and caveats: The investigators did not determine what antigen specificity the expanded peripheral T cells had.

The sample in question was CD4+ or CD8+ T cells sorted from blood, obtained in a trial of the OX40 agonist ivuxolimab. The receptor comes from an adult with an advanced solid tumor such as melanoma, head and neck, liver or kidney cancer.

The CDR3 is CASSGRGREGRETQYF. The CDR3 DNA follows: TGTGCCAGCAGTGGCAGGGGGCGGGAGGGCCGGGAGACCCAGTACTTC. The V gene is TRBV25-1, the J gene TRBJ2-5; D perhaps matches TRBD2 (9 bases). The CDR3 has 16 residues. Trimming took off 4 bases at V and 5 bases at J, with 20 bases between the two ends. Germline values: CDR1 MGHDK, CDR2 SYGVNS.